This paragraph reports one TCR beta chain. Its antigen is currently unknown. Germline CDR1 SQVTM, CDR2 ANQGSEA. J lost 3 bases, V lost 3 bases, and 4 bases had no gene match. The CDR3 contains 14 residues. The table came from immunoSEQ multiplex PCR; TCRdb's copy has only in-frame clones and leaves some out. The sample shows 200,000 to 250,000 clones, roughly 83% of them seen only once. The data derive from a study of cytomegalovirus exposure and HLA in healthy donors. Whole-study results and caveats: Reported performance of the classifier showed diagnosis of cytomegalovirus status with high specificity and sensitivity. Rarity characterized most TCR sequences, yet some public TCRs appeared in many donors.

The chain has TRBV29-1 and TRBJ2-3; TRBD1 matches at 9 bases. The specimen was PBMCs. The clonotype originates from a woman in her twenties or thirties in good health and CMV-seropositive. CDR3 sequence reads: CSVEGQGRTDTQYF. The DNA of the CDR3 is TGCAGCGTTGAGGGACAGGGAAGGACAGATACGCAGTATTTT.